This T cell receptor (beta chain) emerged from a study of T cell responses to AZD1222 COVID-19 vaccine. This CDR3 spans 15 amino acids. V was shortened by 2 bases and J by 6 bases, with 15 bases between the two germline ends. CDR1 and CDR2 (germline): SGHTS, YDEGEE. Study conclusions and caveats: Among AZD1222 vaccinees, only six were seropositive at baseline. Increases in Spike-specific TCR breadth and depth were seen after two AZD1222 doses. Repertoire sampling occurred only after the peak T cell response.

Assay: immunoSEQ multiplex PCR; the TCRdb copy retains only in-frame clones and omits some. The table lists 95,000 to 100,000 clones, roughly 80% of them singletons. In the case of this clone: The antigen is undetermined.

This receptor was taken from an adult who received the AZD1222 COVID-19 vaccine. This sequence joins TRBV5-8 and TRBJ1-5; possibly TRBD1 for D (5 bases). The starting material was peripheral blood, obtained 28 days after the second AZD1222 dose. The CDR3 DNA sequence: TGTGCCAGCAGCTTCGGACACCCTCGGGGTCAGCCCCAGCATTTT. This encodes CASSFGHPRGQPQHF.